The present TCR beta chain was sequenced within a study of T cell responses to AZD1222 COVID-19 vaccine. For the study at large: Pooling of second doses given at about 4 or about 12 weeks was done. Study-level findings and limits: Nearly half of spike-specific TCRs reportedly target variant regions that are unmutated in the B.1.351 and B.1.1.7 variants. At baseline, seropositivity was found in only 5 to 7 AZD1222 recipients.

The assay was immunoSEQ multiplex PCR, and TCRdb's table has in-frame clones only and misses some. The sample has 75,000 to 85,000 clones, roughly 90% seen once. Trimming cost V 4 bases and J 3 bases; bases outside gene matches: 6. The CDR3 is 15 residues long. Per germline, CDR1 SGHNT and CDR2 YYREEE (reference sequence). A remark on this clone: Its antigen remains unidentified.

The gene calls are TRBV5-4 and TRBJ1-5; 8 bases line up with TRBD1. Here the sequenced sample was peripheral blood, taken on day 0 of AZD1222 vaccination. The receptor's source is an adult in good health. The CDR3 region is CASSLDRASNQPQHF. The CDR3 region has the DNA TGTGCCAGCAGCCTGGACAGGGCCTCCAATCAGCCCCAGCATTTT.